This T cell receptor (beta chain) is from a study of graft-versus-host responses after intestinal transplantation. Study at large: Recipients received multivisceral, liver-intestinal, or isolated intestinal transplants.

V dropped 6 bases and J dropped 6 bases, with 24 bases sitting between them. This CDR3 has 17 amino acids. Germline lookup yields CDR1 SNHLY and CDR2 FYNNEI. In the case of this clone: Its antigen is currently unknown.

Using immunoSEQ multiplex PCR, the repertoire was profiled, and TCRdb retains in-frame clones only, with some absent. This sample has some 90,000 clones; 85% to 90% occur once, and the top ten carry around 0.1%. Study-wide results and limits: Some GvH clones were seen earlier in gut or blood, suggesting intestinal origin.

The source of this sequence is a human donor who received an intestinal transplant. The source material was unstimulated CD4+ T cells sorted from spleen or lymph node cells, sampled before intestinal transplant. The chain combines TRBV2 with TRBJ1-5; D is perhaps TRBD1 (6 bases). The CDR3 spells CASSATGSRSSSQPQHF. The CDR3 DNA reads TGTGCCAGCAGCGCTACAGGGTCGCGGTCTTCGAGTCAGCCCCAGCATTTT.